The rows below give T cell receptor beta chains drawn from one sample of a study of shared clonotypes between healthy human individuals. TCRdb keeps only in-frame clones here, not all; method: immunoSEQ multiplex PCR. Found here are hundreds of thousands of clones, less than 85% of them singletons; the top ten hold under 2%. Sequencing used memory CD4+ T cells sorted from blood. Source of these receptors: a woman aged 30 to 39 in good health. Both conserved end residues are part of each CDR3. The D gene is left open where the match is weak. Only part of the rows carry a size: once, few, many, or a class if the clone is expanded.

clone size	J gene	CDR3 length	D gene	V gene	CDR3 DNA	CDR3 protein
.	TRBJ2-1	16	.	TRBV19	TGTGCCAGTAGTATCGGCCAGCCGTCCTCCTACAATGAGCAGTTCTTC	CASSIGQPSSYNEQFF
.	TRBJ2-5	15	.	TRBV4-1	TGCGCCAGCAGCCAAGAGGGCTACAGGGTGGAGACCCAGTACTTC	CASSQEGYRVETQYF
.	TRBJ1-2	15	TRBD1	TRBV28	TGTGCCAGCAGGCCTCCGGGACAGGGGGCAGGTGGCTACACCTTC	CASRPPGQGAGGYTF
.	TRBJ1-2	14	.	TRBV5-1	TGCGCCAGCAGTCCCGACAGAGTCAACTATGGCTACACCTTC	CASSPDRVNYGYTF
.	TRBJ2-1	13	TRBD1	TRBV6-1	TGTGCCAGCAGTTGGACAGGCTACAATGAGCAGTTCTTC	CASSWTGYNEQFF
few	TRBJ2-3	14	.	TRBV2	TGTGCCAGCAAACTAGTGCAGTTCACAGATACGCAGTATTTT	CASKLVQFTDTQYF
.	TRBJ1-1	13	.	TRBV5-8	TGTGCCAGCAGCCTAGGGGTTTTGACTGAAGCTTTCTTT	CASSLGVLTEAFF
.	TRBJ2-3	19	TRBD2	TRBV5-1	TGCGCCAGCAGCTTGGATCCGCTAGCGGGTTTGGGAGGCACAGATACGCAGTATTTT	CASSLDPLAGLGGTDTQYF
.	TRBJ2-3	15	TRBD2	TRBV5-1	TGCGCCAGCAGCTTGGAGGGGCGGGAGGCAGATACGCAGTATTTT	CASSLEGREADTQYF
.	TRBJ1-1	13	TRBD1	TRBV6-1	TGTGCCAGCAGTGACCAGGGGGCTACTGAAGCTTTCTTT	CASSDQGATEAFF
.	TRBJ2-5	13	.	TRBV19	TGTGCCAGTAGTATCCGCAGAGACCAGACCCAGTACTTC	CASSIRRDQTQYF